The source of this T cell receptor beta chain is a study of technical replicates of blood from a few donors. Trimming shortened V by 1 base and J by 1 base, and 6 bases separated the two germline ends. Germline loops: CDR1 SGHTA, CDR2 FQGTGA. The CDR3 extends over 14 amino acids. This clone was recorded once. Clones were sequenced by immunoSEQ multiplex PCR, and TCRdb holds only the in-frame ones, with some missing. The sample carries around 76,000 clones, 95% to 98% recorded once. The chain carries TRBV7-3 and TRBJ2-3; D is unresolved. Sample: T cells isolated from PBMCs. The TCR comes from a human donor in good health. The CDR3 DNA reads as TGTGCCAGCAGCTTAATTTCGGGCACAGATACGCAGTATTTT. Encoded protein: CASSLISGTDTQYF.